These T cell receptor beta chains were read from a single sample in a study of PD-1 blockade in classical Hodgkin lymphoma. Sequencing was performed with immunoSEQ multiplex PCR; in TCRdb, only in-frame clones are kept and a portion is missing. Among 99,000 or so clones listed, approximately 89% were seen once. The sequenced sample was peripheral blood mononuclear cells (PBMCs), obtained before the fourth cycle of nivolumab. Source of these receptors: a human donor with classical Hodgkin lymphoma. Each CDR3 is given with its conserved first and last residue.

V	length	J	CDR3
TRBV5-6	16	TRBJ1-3	CASSLGRAEPGNTIYF
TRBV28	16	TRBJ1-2	CASSPIGPSQGDGYTF
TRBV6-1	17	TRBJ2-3	CASSEENLGLDTDTQYF
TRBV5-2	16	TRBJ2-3	CASSLASSWGSDTQYF
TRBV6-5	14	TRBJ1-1	CASSSANGGTEAFF
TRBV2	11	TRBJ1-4	CASSEEEKLFF
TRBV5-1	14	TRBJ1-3	CASSSDGGGNTIYF
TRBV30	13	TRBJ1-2	CAWGRVSDYGYTF
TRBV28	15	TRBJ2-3	CASSPPQGGSDTQYF
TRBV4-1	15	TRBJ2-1	CASSPPSGAYNEQFF
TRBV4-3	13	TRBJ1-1	CASSQKTGTEAFF
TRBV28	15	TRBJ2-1	CASTHSGRVYNEQFF
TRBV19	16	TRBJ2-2	CASSPRGLANTGELFF
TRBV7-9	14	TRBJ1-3	CATLRATGGNTIYF
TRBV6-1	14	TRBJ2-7	CASSGGGAAYEQYF
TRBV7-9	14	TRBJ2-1	CASSLTDHYNEQFF
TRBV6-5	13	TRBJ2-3	CASSYYLEDTQYF
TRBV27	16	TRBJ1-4	CASSPLTGNYNEKLFF
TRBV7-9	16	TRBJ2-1	CASSFKTSGLNNEQFF
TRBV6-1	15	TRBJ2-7	CASSEQGTGSDEQYF
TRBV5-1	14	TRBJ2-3	CASSFDRGTDTQYF
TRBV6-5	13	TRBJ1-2	CASSWDPLYGYTF
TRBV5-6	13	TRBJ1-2	CASSLVLSGAYTF
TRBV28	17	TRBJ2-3	CASTPGTSGRAPDTQYF
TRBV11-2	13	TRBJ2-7	CASSLGRAYEQYF
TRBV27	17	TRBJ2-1	CASSHHGRGAPGHEQFF
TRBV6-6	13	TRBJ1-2	CASSPGGVYGYTF
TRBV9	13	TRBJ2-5	CASSVGAGGDQYF
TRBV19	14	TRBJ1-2	CASSIAQGRSGYTF
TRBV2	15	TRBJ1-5	CASTNQGLGNQPQHF
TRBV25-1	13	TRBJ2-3	CASSSLRTDTQYF
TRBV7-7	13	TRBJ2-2	CASSLGFTGELFF
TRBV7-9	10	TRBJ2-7	CAPEAGEQYF
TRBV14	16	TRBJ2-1	CASSQDLTSGMDEQFF
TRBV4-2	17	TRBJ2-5	CASSQGNKWLRQETQYF
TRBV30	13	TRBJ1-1	CAWRQGQNTEAFF
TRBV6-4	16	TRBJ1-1	CASRSEGHPTNTEAFF
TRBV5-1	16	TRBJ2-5	CASSLVPFVSQETQYF
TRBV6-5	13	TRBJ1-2	CASSNRGIEGYTF
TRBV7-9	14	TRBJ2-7	CASSPSDRDYEQYF
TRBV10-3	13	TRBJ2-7	CAISERAEVEQYF
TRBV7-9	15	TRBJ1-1	CASSLAFRENTEAFF
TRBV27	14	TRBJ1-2	CASSRDRGSGGYTF
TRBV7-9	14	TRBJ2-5	CASSLIRGGETQYF
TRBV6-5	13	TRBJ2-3	CASSYYSTDTQYF
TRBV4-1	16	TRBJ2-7	CASSSGVAVGPYEQYF
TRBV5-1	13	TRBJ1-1	CASSLDSGTEAFF
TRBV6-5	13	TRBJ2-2	CASSYTGGGELFF